This entry describes one TCR beta chain. No antigen is known for it. Time point described: baseline pretreatment blood. This sample's treatment: 15 Gy SBRT to primary tumor, nephrectomy 4 weeks later. The tumor was a clear cell renal cell carcinoma. The data were produced by immunoSEQ multiplex PCR, yet TCRdb's version contains in-frame clones alone and is incomplete. The data hold 130,000 to 150,000 clones, with roughly 88% observed a single time. The data stem from a study of radiation and T cells in renal cell carcinoma. Study summary: Nephrectomy followed 15 Gy stereotactic body radiation by 4 weeks.

Study results and caveats: In blood, top tumor clones expanded by 2 weeks, shrinking by 4.

This receptor was taken from a woman aged 45-60 years with renal cell carcinoma. The material was blood, obtained from a patient whose treatment included radiotherapy and nephrectomy.

The CDR3 DNA follows: TGCAGCGTTGAATGGGGCAGGGGCGACACTGAAGCTTTCTTT. It is translated as CSVEWGRGDTEAFF. This chain links TRBV29-1 with TRBJ1-1; D might be TRBD1 (6 bases). The germline gives CDR1 SQVTM, CDR2 ANQGSEA. This CDR3 contains 14 residues. V lost 2 bases to trimming and J lost 3 bases, with 13 bases between them.